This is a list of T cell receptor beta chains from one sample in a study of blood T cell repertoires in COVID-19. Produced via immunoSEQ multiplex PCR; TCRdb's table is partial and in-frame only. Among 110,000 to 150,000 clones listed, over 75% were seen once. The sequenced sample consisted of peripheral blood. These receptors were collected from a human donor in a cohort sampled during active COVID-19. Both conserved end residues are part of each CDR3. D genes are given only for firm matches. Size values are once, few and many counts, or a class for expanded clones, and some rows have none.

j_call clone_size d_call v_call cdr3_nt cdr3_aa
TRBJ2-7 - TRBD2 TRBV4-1 TGCGCCAGCAGCCAAGTGTACAGACTAGCGGGGAATGACGAGCAGTACTTC CASSQVYRLAGNDEQYF
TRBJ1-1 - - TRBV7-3 TGTGCCAGCAGCTTAAACCCGCAGGGGAGTGAAGCTTTCTTT CASSLNPQGSEAFF
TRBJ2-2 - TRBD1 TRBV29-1 TGCAGCGGACAGGGTCCGGGAGGGGAGCTGTTTTTT CSGQGPGGELFF
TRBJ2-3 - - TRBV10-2 TGCGCCAGCAGTGAGTCACTAGTAAGGGATACGCAGTATTTT CASSESLVRDTQYF
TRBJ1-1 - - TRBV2 TGTGCCAGCAGTGTTATTGAGAAGAACACTGAAGCTTTCTTT CASSVIEKNTEAFF
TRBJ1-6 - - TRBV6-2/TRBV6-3 TGTGCCAGCAGTTCGCGGTCTTGGTCACCCCTCCACTTT CASSSRSWSPLHF
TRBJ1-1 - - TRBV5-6 TGTGCCAGCAGCTTGGCAGGGGTTACTGAAGCTTTCTTT CASSLAGVTEAFF
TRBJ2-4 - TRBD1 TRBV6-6 TGTGCCAGCAGCCTACAGGGGGCGCCGAACATTCAGTACTTC CASSLQGAPNIQYF
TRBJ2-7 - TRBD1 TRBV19 TGTGCCAGTAGTACAGGACTGGGACAGGGCTACGAGCAGTACTTC CASSTGLGQGYEQYF
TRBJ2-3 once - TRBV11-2 TGTGCCAGCAGCTTGGGCCGAGGGTACGGGCAGAAGAGCCTAGATACGCAGTATTTT CASSLGRGYGQKSLDTQYF
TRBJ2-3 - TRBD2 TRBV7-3 TGTGCCAGCAGCTTGGCTAGCGGGGGTCTGGATACGCAGTATTTT CASSLASGGLDTQYF
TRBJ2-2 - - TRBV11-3 TGTGCCAGCAGCGTTTTCATCGGGGAGCTGTTTTTT CASSVFIGELFF
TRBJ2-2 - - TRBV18 TGTGCCAGCTCACCAAAAACGGGAGAAACCGGGGAGCTGTTTTTT CASSPKTGETGELFF
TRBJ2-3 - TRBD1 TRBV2 TGTGCCAGCAGTGTCACCGGGACAGAGACAGATACGCAGTATTTT CASSVTGTETDTQYF
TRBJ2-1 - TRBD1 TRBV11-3 TGTGCCAGCAGCTTAGTCAGGGGGCGGGTCAATGAGCAGTTCTTC CASSLVRGRVNEQFF
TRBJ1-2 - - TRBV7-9 TGTGCCAGCAGCCCCCTTGGACAGCCGAACTATGGCTACACCTTC CASSPLGQPNYGYTF
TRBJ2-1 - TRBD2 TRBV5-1 TGCGCCAGCACTAGGGGTCTAGCGGGAAATGAGCAGTTCTTC CASTRGLAGNEQFF
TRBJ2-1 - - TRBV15 TGTGCCACCAGCCCACGAGGAAGGGCGGGGGCAGCCTACAATGAGCAGTTCTTC CATSPRGRAGAAYNEQFF
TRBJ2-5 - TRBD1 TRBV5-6 TGTGCCAGCAGCTCGACAGGGGCTGGGGAGACCCAGTACTTC CASSSTGAGETQYF
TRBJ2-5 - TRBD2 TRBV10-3 TGTGCCATTGGGCAGCGGGGGGAAGAGACCCAGTACTTC CAIGQRGEETQYF
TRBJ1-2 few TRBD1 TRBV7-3 TGTGCCAGCAGCGCGGATGCTCGACAGGGAAACTATGGCTACACCTTC CASSADARQGNYGYTF
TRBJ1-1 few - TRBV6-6 TGTGCCAGCAGTTATTTTGCAGGGGTAAATGAAGCTTTCTTT CASSYFAGVNEAFF
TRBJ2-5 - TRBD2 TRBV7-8 TGTGCCAGCAGCACTCGACTAGCGGGACCTTCAGGGGAGACCCAGTACTTC CASSTRLAGPSGETQYF
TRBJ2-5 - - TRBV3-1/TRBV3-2 TGTGCCAGCAGCCCGATCATGGGGAGTCAAGAGACCCAGTACTTC CASSPIMGSQETQYF
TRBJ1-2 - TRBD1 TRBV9 TGTGCCAGCAGCGTAGGACAGGGAATCTACACCTTC CASSVGQGIYTF
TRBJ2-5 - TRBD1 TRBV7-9 TGTGCCAGCAGCGCGGGACAGGGACAAGAGACCCAGTACTTC CASSAGQGQETQYF
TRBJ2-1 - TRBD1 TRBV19 TGTGCCAGTAGTACTAGGGGGCGTAGTGGGATCCAACAGTTCTTC CASSTRGRSGIQQFF
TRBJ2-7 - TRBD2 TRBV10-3 TGTGCCATCAGTGCCACCGGACTAGCGGGGGGCCGTTCCCTACTCTACGAGCAGTACTTC CAISATGLAGGRSLLYEQYF
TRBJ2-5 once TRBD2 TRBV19 TGTGCCAGTAGTCCACTAGCGGGGGGGTGGGAGACCCAGTACTTC CASSPLAGGWETQYF
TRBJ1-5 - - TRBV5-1 TGCGCCAGCAGCCCACCAGGGCCCAATCAGCCCCAGCATTTT CASSPPGPNQPQHF
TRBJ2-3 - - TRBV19 TGTGCCAGTAGTATAGTCAGATTCACAGATACGCAGTATTTT CASSIVRFTDTQYF
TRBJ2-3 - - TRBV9 TGTGCCAGTGGAATACAGCTAAGCGATACGCAGTATTTT CASGIQLSDTQYF
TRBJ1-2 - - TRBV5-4 TGTGCCAGCAGCCCTCGACTAAGCGGCGGCTACACCTTC CASSPRLSGGYTF
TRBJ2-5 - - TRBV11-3 TGTGCCAGCAGCTTAGCGAGGGAGTTGTACCAAGAGACCCAGTACTTC CASSLARELYQETQYF
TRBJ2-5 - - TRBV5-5 TGTGCCAGCAGCCCCATCTCGGGGGTACAAGAGACCCAGTACTTC CASSPISGVQETQYF
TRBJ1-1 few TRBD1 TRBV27 TGTGCCAGCAGTTTTCGGGACAGGGCGAACACTGAAGCTTTCTTT CASSFRDRANTEAFF
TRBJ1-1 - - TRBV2 TGTGCCAGCAGTGAAGACCGGGGTTTTACTGAAGCTTTCTTT CASSEDRGFTEAFF
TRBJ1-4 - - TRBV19 TGTGCCAGTAGCAAATATCCCTCGGACGAGGGTATGAAGGGACTGTTTTTT CASSKYPSDEGMKGLFF
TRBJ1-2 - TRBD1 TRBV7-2 TGTGCCAGCAGCATACAGGGGTTAGACTATGGCTACACCTTC CASSIQGLDYGYTF
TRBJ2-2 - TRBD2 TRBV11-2 TGTGCCAGCAGCTCTCAGGGGACTAGCGTTGGCGGGGAGCTGTTTTTT CASSSQGTSVGGELFF
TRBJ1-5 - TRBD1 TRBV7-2 TGTGCCAGCAGCTCACAGGGGCAATATCAGCCCCAGCATTTT CASSSQGQYQPQHF
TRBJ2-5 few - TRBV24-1 TGTGCCACCAGCACTCAGGGGCACCAAGAGACCCAGTACTTC CATSTQGHQETQYF